These 12 T cell receptor beta chains share one sample of origin, sequenced in a study of T cells in Graves' hyperthyroidism and ophthalmopathy. Amplification of TCR beta CDR3 regions was performed using RNA transcripts as template. A first-round RT-PCR of the TCR CDR3 used the HTBI primer set. One entry per CDR3 protein, called by TCRdb with MiXCR from the multiplex PCR reads. The sample lists around 690,000 distinct CDR3 sequences; less than 25% were seen once. The sequencing sample was made of blood. The receptor source for this set is a man younger than 45 with Graves' ophthalmopathy.

V and J are TRBV30 and TRBJ2-2; 12 bases line up with TRBD2. The ends lost 8 bases at V and 6 bases at J; junction bases unmatched: 7. Per the germline V gene, CDR1 is GTSNPN and CDR2 is SVGIG (reference sequence). This CDR3 spans 14 amino acids. CDR3 nucleotides: TGTGCCCTGGGACTAGCGGGCTTGTCCGGGGAGCTGTTTTTT. This sequence encodes CALGLAGLSGELFF.

This clonotype came up a few times. The chain links TRBV27 to TRBJ2-7; no clear D gene. The length of the CDR3 is 16 residues. Germline assignment: CDR1 MNHEY and CDR2 SMNVEV (reference sequence). V was shortened by 1 base and J by 0 bases, with 13 bases between the two germline ends. This chain's CDR3 is CASSLYPGPSSYEQYF. The CDR3 DNA is TGTGCCAGCAGTTTATACCCAGGCCCGAGCTCCTACGAGCAGTACTTC.

This clonotype was found a few times. The genes are TRBV20-1 and TRBJ2-1; D not certain. The CDR3 consists of 12 residues. V dropped 6 bases and J dropped 5 bases, with 11 bases sitting between them. Germline CDR1 and CDR2: DFQATT and SNEGSKA (reference sequence). Written as DNA, the CDR3 is TGCAGTGCCCCCAGAGTACACAATGAGCAGTTCTTC. It translates to CSAPRVHNEQFF.

This clonotype was counted many times. The rearrangement links TRBV7-2 to TRBJ2-5; D remains ambiguous. The CDR3 has 15 residues. Germline loops: CDR1 SGHTA, CDR2 FQGNSA. With 1 base removed from V and 1 base from J, the gap between germline ends came to 10 bases. Written as DNA, the CDR3 is TGTGCCAGCAGCTTAGGTGGTCTTATCCAAGAGACCCAGTACTTC. Residues: CASSLGGLIQETQYF. The full variable domain, with the rest looked up from reference TRBV7-2 and TRBJ2-5, is GAGVSQSPSNKVTEKGKDVELRCDPISGHTALYWYRQSLGQGLEFLIYFQGNSAPDKSGLPSDRFSAERTGGSVSTLTIQRTQQEDSAVYLCASSLGGLIQETQYFGPGTRLLVL.

This clonotype was seen repeatedly, ten times or more. The chain carries TRBV24-1 and TRBJ2-3; TRBD2 matches at 9 bases. Losses at the gene ends were 2 bases for V and 4 bases for J; bases not matched to a gene: 6. The germline CDR1 and CDR2 sequences are KGHDR and SFDVKD. The CDR3 covers 16 residues. The CDR3 DNA reads as TGTGCCACCAGTGATTACAATAGCGGGAGCGCAGATACGCAGTATTTT. Its protein product is CATSDYNSGSADTQYF.

This chain uses TRBV19 with TRBJ2-1, with D uncertain. CDR1 is LNHDA and CDR2 is SQIVND in the germline V gene (reference sequence). V was pared by 1 base and J by 0 bases, with 7 bases between. This CDR3 region has 15 residues. The CDR3 spells CASSIVGLSYNEQFF. Here the CDR3 DNA reads TGTGCCAGTAGTATAGTGGGCCTCTCCTACAATGAGCAGTTCTTC.

The V gene is TRBV3-1, the J gene TRBJ2-7, with D maybe TRBD2 (6 bases). The germline V gene encodes CDR1 LGHDT and CDR2 YNNKEL (reference sequence). The CDR3 totals 15 residues. V was pared by 4 bases and J by 1 base, with 14 bases between. Here the CDR3 reads CASSLSREWSYEQYF. The DNA for the CDR3 is TGTGCCAGCAGCCTTAGCCGGGAGTGGTCCTACGAGCAGTACTTC.

This chain links TRBV29-1 with TRBJ1-1, with D hard to call. The germline V gene has CDR1 SQVTM and CDR2 ANQGSEA. There are 13 residues in the CDR3. Trimming pared 5 bases from V and 5 bases from J, leaving 15 bases between. CDR3 bases: TGCAGCGTTTCCCTGCAACGATATACTGAAGCTTTCTTT. This codes for CSVSLQRYTEAFF.

J is TRBJ2-1 and V is TRBV5-1; D remains ambiguous. With 4 bases removed from V and 9 bases from J, the gap between germline ends came to 14 bases. Germline CDR1 and CDR2: SGHRS and YFSETQ. The CDR3 consists of 13 residues. The CDR3 region is CASSLALSSEQFF. The CDR3 DNA is TGCGCCAGCAGCCTCGCGTTGAGCAGTGAGCAGTTCTTC.

The rearrangement uses TRBV29-1 and TRBJ2-1; no firm D call. The V and J ends lost 1 base and 3 bases respectively, with 16 bases between them. Germline CDR1 is SQVTM and CDR2 is ANQGSEA. This CDR3 spans 16 amino acids. The chain's CDR3 is CSVEGAREGNYNEQFF. The CDR3 DNA reads as TGCAGCGTTGAAGGCGCTAGGGAAGGGAACTACAATGAGCAGTTCTTC.

This clonotype was picked up a small number of times. The chain employs TRBV11-2 and TRBJ2-7; 8 bases are a match to TRBD2. Trimming removed 5 bases from V and 3 bases from J; junction bases left unmatched: 9. This CDR3 has 15 residues. CDR1 is SGHAT and CDR2 is FQNNGV in the germline V gene. The CDR3 region is CASSLGSGGYYEQYF. The CDR3 DNA reads as TGTGCCAGCAGCCTTGGTTCGGGAGGGTACTACGAGCAGTACTTC.

This sequence joins TRBV5-1 and TRBJ1-3; no clear D gene. Germline CDR1 SGHRS, CDR2 YFSETQ. The CDR3 extends over 18 amino acids. Trimming stripped 0 bases from V and 0 bases from J, with 16 bases between. This chain's CDR3 is CASSLGSFTASSGNTIYF. The CDR3 region has the DNA TGCGCCAGCAGCTTGGGGTCGTTCACAGCGAGCTCTGGAAACACCATATATTTT.